Described below is a single T cell receptor (beta chain) sequence and its context. Some clones are missing from TCRdb's copy, which holds only in-frame ones; the method was immunoSEQ multiplex PCR. Of about 13,000 clones listed, 90% are singletons. The germline V gene has CDR1 SGHTS and CDR2 YDEGEE. The CDR3 runs to 16 residues. V shed 0 bases and J 6 bases; nucleotides not matched to a gene: 9. The data derive from a study of T cell changes during pregnancy in multiple sclerosis. The TCR originated in a female donor in good health, enrolled as a control in a pregnancy study. The sample was CD8+ T cells from peripheral blood mononuclear cells, taken after pregnancy. J is TRBJ2-7 and V is TRBV5-8; 10 nucleotides agree with TRBD1. The DNA of the CDR3 is TGTGCCAGCAGCTTGGGTTCGGGACAGGGGCTAATCGAGCAGTACTTC. Its translation is CASSLGSGQGLIEQYF.